This passage covers 15 T cell receptor beta chains from one sample sequenced in a study of T cells in Graves' hyperthyroidism and ophthalmopathy (dated by TCRdb to the late 2010s). The method behind the library was multiplex PCR. Sequenced on an Illumina HiSeq 2000. The TCR beta CDR3 regions were amplified from RNA transcripts. For the first round of RT-PCR on the TCR CDR3, the HTBI primer set was used together with the Qiagen OneStep RT-PCR kit. The public reads were run again by TCRdb, first through fastp at Q25 and then through MiXCR, and only productive beta chains were kept. Rows matching on CDR3 protein sequence are summarized as one entry with the most common DNA and genes. The sample profile shows hundreds of thousands of distinct CDR3 sequences; about a sixth of them were found once. Clones ranked in the top ten supply roughly 18% of the sample. Source material: blood. The receptors derive from a woman between 18 and 29 years old with Graves' hyperthyroidism.

This clonotype occurred many times. The V gene is TRBV6-1, the J gene TRBJ2-7, with TRBD2 matching over 13 bases. The V gene's germline CDR1 is MNHNS and CDR2 SASEGT. Germline trimming cut 8 bases from V and 4 bases from J; bases unmatched to any gene: 8. This CDR3 is built from 15 residues. This chain's CDR3 is CASDLLAGGLYEQYF. The CDR3 nucleotides read TGTGCCAGCGACTTACTAGCGGGGGGGCTATACGAGCAGTACTTC.

This chain joins TRBV10-3 and TRBJ2-7; 7 bases agree with TRBD1. The CDR3 is made up of 15 amino acids. V was clipped by 6 bases and J by 6 bases; unmatched bases: 14. The germline CDR1 and CDR2 sequences are ENHRY and SYGVKD. The CDR3 loop is CAIRPTLTGDREQYF. The DNA of the CDR3 is TGTGCCATCAGGCCGACCCTAACAGGGGACCGCGAGCAGTACTTC.

At least ten counts were recorded for this clonotype. The chain is built from TRBV27 and TRBJ2-3, with D possibly being TRBD2 (5 bases). V was trimmed by 6 bases and J by 6 bases, leaving 13 bases between them. CDR1 MNHEY and CDR2 SMNVEV come from the germline V gene (reference sequence). This CDR3 has 13 residues. The CDR3 sequence is CASRRAGVDTQYF. In nucleotides, the CDR3 is TGTGCCAGCAGAAGGGCCGGGGTGGATACGCAGTATTTT.

This clonotype was seen only a few times. This sequence joins TRBV6-5 and TRBJ1-2, with 7 bases lining up with TRBD1. CDR1 and CDR2 (germline): MNHEY, SVGAGI. The CDR3 consists of 15 residues. After removal of 0 bases from V and 12 bases from J, the junction contained 13 bases not matched to a gene. In nucleotides, the CDR3 is TGTGCCAGCAGTTACTCCCATGGGAGGGGGCGCGAACACACCTTC. Its protein product is CASSYSHGRGREHTF.

To note about this clonotype: Just one base apart from a much larger clone, this may be a read error. This chain uses TRBV11-3 with TRBJ1-1; D is undetermined. V lost 3 bases and J lost 7, with 9 bases in between. There are 12 residues in the CDR3. Germline V CDR1 and CDR2: SGHNT, YENEEA. The CDR3 loop reads CASSFQRDEAFF. The CDR3 DNA is TGTGCCAGCAGCTTCCAGCGAGATGAAGCTTTCTTT.

This rearrangement joins TRBV6-1 to TRBJ1-2; TRBD1 agrees at 8 bases. The length of the CDR3 is 15 residues. CDR1 and CDR2 from the germline V gene are MNHNS and SASEGT. V lost 6 bases to trimming and J lost 0 bases; unmatched junction nucleotides: 6. CDR3 DNA sequence: TGTGCCAGCAGCCCCCGGGACAGGACTAACTATGGCTACACCTTC. Translation: CASSPRDRTNYGYTF.

CDR3 amino acids: CAWSSGLAGGLETQYF. The CDR3 bases are TGTGCCTGGAGTTCCGGACTAGCGGGAGGTTTAGAGACCCAGTACTTC. The chain has TRBV30 and TRBJ2-5; TRBD2 matches 14 bases. This CDR3 region has 16 residues. Germline trimming cut 2 bases from V and 4 bases from J; bases unmatched to any gene: 6. The germline V gene has CDR1 GTSNPN and CDR2 SVGIG (reference sequence). The full variable domain, its missing parts supplied by reference TRBV30 and TRBJ2-5, is SQTIHQWPATLVQPVGSPLSLECTVEGTSNPNLYWYRQAAGRGLQLLFYSVGIGQISSEVPQNLSASRPQDRQFILSSKKLLLSDSGFYLCAWSSGLAGGLETQYFGPGTRLLVL.

In its sample, this clonotype was seen a few times. The chain joins TRBV20-1 to TRBJ2-4, with 8 bases aligning to TRBD2. Per the germline V gene, CDR1 is DFQATT and CDR2 is SNEGSKA (reference sequence). Unmatched junction bases numbered 5, after V lost 3 bases and J lost 10 bases. The CDR3 is 12 amino acids. This chain's CDR3 is CSASGGAGIQYF. CDR3 nucleotide sequence: TGCAGTGCTAGCGGGGGGGCTGGTATTCAGTACTTC.

This clonotype was counted between two and nine times. The chain carries TRBV7-2 and TRBJ1-4; D is perhaps TRBD1 (5 bases). CDR1 SGHTA and CDR2 FQGNSA come from the germline V gene. V dropped 5 bases and J dropped 7 bases, with 14 bases sitting between them. The CDR3 runs to 14 residues. CDR3 protein: CASSHHSGREKLFF. CDR3 in DNA: TGTGCCAGCAGCCACCACTCGGGGCGTGAAAAACTGTTTTTT.

This clonotype was seen ten or more times. The chain combines TRBV20-1 with TRBJ2-1, with 15 bases identical to TRBD2. The V gene's germline CDR1 is DFQATT and CDR2 SNEGSKA (reference sequence). V was clipped by 3 bases and J by 4 bases; unmatched bases: 13. The CDR3 spans 19 residues. CDR3 nucleotides: TGCAGTGCTAGTCCCTACACAGGACTAGCGGGAGGGCCATACAATGAGCAGTTCTTC. Translated, it gives CSASPYTGLAGGPYNEQFF.

The gene calls are TRBV7-9 and TRBJ1-4; D not certain. Per germline, CDR1 SEHNR and CDR2 FQNEAQ (reference sequence). Trimming left V 0 bases short and J 12 bases short, with 20 bases between. This CDR3 has 16 amino acids. The CDR3 spells CASSLAPKAFPLELFF. In nucleotides, the CDR3 is TGTGCCAGCAGCTTAGCCCCCAAGGCGTTCCCCCTCGAACTGTTTTTT.

This clonotype was picked up many times. The rearrangement joins TRBV10-3 to TRBJ2-2; TRBD2 matches 8 bases. The CDR3 consists of 18 residues. Germline V lookup: CDR1 ENHRY, CDR2 SYGVKD. Germline trimming cut 7 bases from V and 3 bases from J; bases unmatched to any gene: 16. In DNA, the CDR3 is TGTGCCATCACCCCGGCTCCGGGAGGGCCGTATGACACCGGGGAGCTGTTTTTT. It translates to CAITPAPGGPYDTGELFF.

This clonotype has a count of ten or more. The chain has TRBV6-2 or TRBV6-3 and TRBJ2-5; D might be TRBD2 (5 bases). There are 14 residues in the CDR3. Trimming left V 2 bases short and J 0 bases short, with 7 bases between. Germline CDR1 MNHEY, CDR2 SVGEGT. The CDR3 is CASSYGGNQETQYF. The CDR3, as DNA: TGTGCCAGCAGTTACGGAGGAAACCAAGAGACCCAGTACTTC.

A few counts support this clonotype. The chain employs TRBV12-3 or TRBV12-4 and TRBJ2-3; 8 bases match TRBD2. V dropped 4 bases and J dropped 1; count of bases not matched to a gene: 7. The CDR3 is 16 amino acids. CDR3 in DNA: TGTGCCAGCAGTTACGCAGGCGGGGGGCGCACAGATACGCAGTATTTT. Translation gives CASSYAGGGRTDTQYF.

This chain connects TRBV10-2 to TRBJ2-6, with no clear D. V gave up 3 bases and J gave up 1 base, with 7 bases separating them. From germline, CDR1 is WSHSY and CDR2 SAAADI. The CDR3 runs to 15 residues. CDR3: CASSEVGSGANVLTF. CDR3 coding DNA: TGCGCCAGCAGTGAAGTTGGGTCTGGGGCCAACGTCCTGACTTTC.